Below are 18 T cell receptor beta chains sequenced from a single sample in a study of blood T cell repertoires in COVID-19. Only in-frame clones appear in the TCRdb table, and some are missing; sequencing was by immunoSEQ multiplex PCR. The table shows under 300,000 clones, with 70% to 90% occurring only once. The sequencing input was PBMCs or T cells enriched from blood (not recorded which). These receptor sequences come from a middle-aged woman with acute COVID-19.

A single count supports this clone. The chain employs TRBV6-1 and TRBJ2-7, with D maybe TRBD1 (6 bases). CDR1 and CDR2 (germline): MNHNS, SASEGT. CDR3 length: 15 amino acids. V lost 3 bases and J 3 bases, leaving 15 bases between the germline ends. CDR3 amino acids: CASSEADYRDYEQYF. CDR3 coding DNA: TGTGCCAGCAGTGAGGCCGACTACAGGGACTACGAGCAGTACTTC.

This rearrangement joins TRBV25-1 to TRBJ2-5; 7 nucleotides agree with TRBD1. CDR1 and CDR2 (germline): MGHDK, SYGVNS. The CDR3 contains 14 residues. The V segment lost 5 bases and the J segment 0 bases; nucleotides outside the gene matches: 3. The CDR3 sequence: CASSPGQNQETQYF. The CDR3 nucleotides are TGTGCCAGCAGTCCGGGACAGAACCAAGAGACCCAGTACTTC.

Comments on this clone: The sample carries other DNA sequences with the same CDR3. This chain links TRBV5-1 with TRBJ2-1, with 11 bases aligning to TRBD2. Germline V CDR1 and CDR2: SGHRS, YFSETQ. The ends lost 3 bases at V and 5 bases at J; junction bases unmatched: 4. The CDR3 length is 15 residues. CDR3 sequence: CASSSGTSGNNEQFF. As DNA, the CDR3 is TGCGCCAGCAGCTCCGGGACTAGCGGAAACAATGAGCAGTTCTTC.

The gene calls are TRBV7-2 and TRBJ2-5; a weak D match, TRBD2 (6 bases). This CDR3 is built from 13 residues. With 5 bases removed from V and 4 bases from J, the gap between germline ends came to 11 bases. Germline V CDR1 and CDR2: SGHTA, FQGNSA. CDR3 protein: CASSPLARETQYF. CDR3 coding DNA: TGTGCCAGCAGCCCTCTAGCGAGAGAGACCCAGTACTTC. Full variable domain (outside the CDR3, taken from reference TRBV7-2 and TRBJ2-5): GAGVSQSPSNKVTEKGKDVELRCDPISGHTALYWYRQSLGQGLEFLIYFQGNSAPDKSGLPSDRFSAERTGGSVSTLTIQRTQQEDSAVYLCASSPLARETQYFGPGTRLLVL.

The chain has TRBV19 and TRBJ1-5; TRBD1 is a possible D gene (5 bases). V gave up 6 bases and J gave up 0 bases, with 9 bases separating them. Germline values: CDR1 LNHDA, CDR2 SQIVND (reference sequence). The CDR3 consists of 14 residues. The CDR3 region is CASRRDYSNQPQHF. CDR3 coding DNA: TGTGCCAGTAGGCGGGACTATAGCAATCAGCCCCAGCATTTT.

V is TRBV5-3 and J is TRBJ2-7, with 7 bases fitting TRBD2. Being an ORF, TRBV5-3 has a function that is uncertain. Germline trimming cut 0 bases from V and 1 base from J; bases unmatched to any gene: 4. The CDR3 contains 15 residues. The CDR3 bases are TGTGCCAGAAGCTTGGGTGGGAGGGCATCCTACGAGCAGTACTTC. Translated, it gives CARSLGGRASYEQYF.

The rearrangement joins TRBV19 to TRBJ2-7; a weak D match, TRBD2 (5 bases). CDR3 length equals 14 residues. Trimming shortened V by 3 bases and J by 7 bases, and 16 bases separated the two germline ends. In germline, CDR1 is LNHDA, CDR2 SQIVND (reference sequence). CDR3 sequence (DNA): TGTGCCAGTAGTATCTCTCCCCTAGCCGAAGAGCAGTACTTC. Protein: CASSISPLAEEQYF.

V and J are TRBV12-3 or TRBV12-4 and TRBJ2-1; no firm D call. Between the trimmed V and J ends, which lost 6 bases and 8 bases, there was a span of 14 bases. The length of the CDR3 is 13 residues. DNA for the CDR3: TGTGCCAGCAGATCCGGCGACTGGGATGAGCAGTTCTTC. Translation gives CASRSGDWDEQFF.

V usage is TRBV9 and J usage is TRBJ1-3; 9 bases line up with TRBD1. J gave up 0 bases and V 2 bases, and 12 bases lay outside the gene matches. The CDR3 extends over 19 amino acids. CDR1 and CDR2 (germline): SGDLS, YYNGEE. This CDR3 is CASSVGRGQGRNSGNTIYF. CDR3 coding DNA: TGTGCCAGCAGCGTTGGTAGAGGACAGGGGAGAAACTCTGGAAACACCATATATTTT.

The chain employs TRBV6-1 and TRBJ2-1; 7 bases are a match to TRBD2. Unmatched junction bases numbered 9, after V lost 4 bases and J lost 3 bases. Germline V gene lookup returns CDR1 MNHNS and CDR2 SASEGT. The CDR3 has 16 amino acids. The CDR3 region has the DNA TGTGCCAGCAGTGGTGGTCTAGCGGACCTCTACAATGAGCAGTTCTTC. Amino acids: CASSGGLADLYNEQFF.

The rearrangement joins TRBV2 to TRBJ2-5, with TRBD2 matching 12 bases. In germline, CDR1 is SNHLY, CDR2 FYNNEI. The V gene end was trimmed by 8 bases and the J gene end by 12 bases; junction bases not matched to a gene: 10. This CDR3 region has 13 residues. The CDR3 is CASVQTSGGLEYF. CDR3 bases: TGTGCCAGCGTTCAAACTAGCGGGGGGCTTGAGTACTTC.

This chain connects TRBV7-9 to TRBJ2-3; TRBD2 might be the D (6 bases). The CDR3 extends over 16 amino acids. Trimming shortened V by 2 bases and J by 6 bases, and 18 bases separated the two germline ends. CDR1 is SEHNR and CDR2 is FQNEAQ in the germline V gene (reference sequence). The CDR3, as DNA: TGTGCCAGCAGCTTATTTACGGGAGAGGTGGCTGATACGCAGTATTTT. Its protein is CASSLFTGEVADTQYF.

J is TRBJ1-4 and V is TRBV7-9; TRBD1 matches 10 bases. The CDR3 runs to 16 residues. J lost 6 bases, V lost 3 bases, and 7 bases had no gene match. Germline CDR1 SEHNR, CDR2 FQNEAQ (reference sequence). Written as DNA, the CDR3 is TGTGCCAGCAGCTTGGGCGACAGGGGGCGTCATGAAAAACTGTTTTTT. It is translated as CASSLGDRGRHEKLFF.

This clone was seen a few times. The CDR3: CASSSDSGKGSYNEQFF. CDR3 in DNA: TGTGCCAGCAGCTCAGATAGCGGGAAAGGTTCCTACAATGAGCAGTTCTTC. The J gene is TRBJ2-1, the V gene TRBV7-2; 8 bases match TRBD2. The CDR3 has 17 residues. Trimming at V came to 4 bases and at J to 1 base, leaving 9 bases not matched to a gene. Germline V gene data show CDR1 as SGHTA and CDR2 as FQGNSA.

This clone appeared a few times. This sequence joins TRBV27 and TRBJ2-1, with 11 bases identical to TRBD2. V was clipped by 5 bases and J by 10 bases; unmatched bases: 4. Germline V gene lookup returns CDR1 MNHEY and CDR2 SMNVEV (reference sequence). This CDR3 has 13 amino acids. The DNA for the CDR3 is TGTGCCAGCAGTAGGGGGACTAGCGGAGAGCAGTTCTTC. This codes for CASSRGTSGEQFF.

V is TRBV7-6 and J is TRBJ1-2; D may be TRBD1 (5 bases). Germline lookup yields CDR1 SGHVS and CDR2 FNYEAQ. V was pared by 5 bases and J by 6 bases, with 19 bases between. This CDR3 region has 15 residues. CDR3 sequence: CASSPSWGQGDGYTF. CDR3 bases: TGTGCCAGCAGCCCCAGCTGGGGTCAGGGTGATGGCTACACCTTC. The whole variable domain, filled in from reference TRBV7-6 and TRBJ1-2, reads GAGVSQSPRYKVTKRGQDVALRCDPISGHVSLYWYRQALGQGPEFLTYFNYEAQQDKSGLPNDRFSAERPEGSISTLTIQRTEQRDSAMYRCASSPSWGQGDGYTFGSGTRLTVV.

V usage is TRBV19 and J usage is TRBJ2-2, with 9 bases lining up with TRBD2. In germline, CDR1 is LNHDA, CDR2 SQIVND (reference sequence). V was clipped by 2 bases and J by 5 bases; unmatched bases: 6. The CDR3 covers 16 residues. CDR3 nucleotide sequence: TGTGCCAGTAGTATAACCGGGACTAGCCCTACCGGGGAGCTGTTTTTT. Translating gives CASSITGTSPTGELFF.

The chain links TRBV28 to TRBJ1-2; tentatively, D is TRBD1 (6 bases). CDR1 and CDR2 from the germline V gene are MDHEN and SYDVKM. CDR3 length equals 12 residues. The germline V and J ends were trimmed by 6 bases and 6 bases, with 11 bases remaining between them. Here the CDR3 reads CASRQDRHGYTF. CDR3 sequence (DNA): TGTGCCAGCAGGCAGGACAGACATGGCTACACCTTC.